The 3 T cell receptor beta chains in this list originate from one sample, sequenced in a study of early T cells in non-severe SARS-CoV-2 infection. A single record per CDR3 protein comes from TCRdb applying MiXCR to the 5' RACE reads. The repertoire holds about 80,000 distinct CDR3 sequences, 5% seen once, with about 7% in the top ten. The starting material was whole blood, obtained at baseline. The receptors stem from an adult who was a healthcare worker with PCR-confirmed SARS-CoV-2 infection or an uninfected control (not recorded which).

At least ten counts were recorded for this clonotype. This chain joins TRBV2 and TRBJ2-1; 7 nucleotides line up with TRBD1. The CDR3 consists of 14 residues. Germline assignment: CDR1 SNHLY and CDR2 FYNNEI. V was clipped by 5 bases and J by 8 bases; unmatched bases: 9. CDR3 in DNA: TGTGCCAGCAGTCCCGAACGACAGGGCCATGAGCAGTTCTTC. It translates to CASSPERQGHEQFF.

This clonotype was found many times. The chain carries TRBV6-6 and TRBJ1-5, with D possibly being TRBD1 (5 bases). V was trimmed by 2 bases and J by 3 bases, leaving 8 bases between them. The CDR3 covers 14 residues. Looked up from germline, CDR1 is MNHNY and CDR2 is SVGAGI (reference sequence). The CDR3 protein is CASSYPGANQPQHF. The DNA for the CDR3 is TGTGCCAGCAGTTACCCCGGGGCCAATCAGCCCCAGCATTTT.

The table lists this clonotype with many counts. The chain uses TRBV28 and TRBJ1-1; possibly TRBD1 for D (6 bases). Between the trimmed V and J ends, which lost 4 bases and 9 bases, there was a span of 12 bases. The CDR3 totals 12 residues. Germline V gene data show CDR1 as MDHEN and CDR2 as SYDVKM. In nucleotides, the CDR3 is TGTGCCAGCAGTTCAAATACAGGGAAAGCTTTCTTT. Translation: CASSSNTGKAFF.